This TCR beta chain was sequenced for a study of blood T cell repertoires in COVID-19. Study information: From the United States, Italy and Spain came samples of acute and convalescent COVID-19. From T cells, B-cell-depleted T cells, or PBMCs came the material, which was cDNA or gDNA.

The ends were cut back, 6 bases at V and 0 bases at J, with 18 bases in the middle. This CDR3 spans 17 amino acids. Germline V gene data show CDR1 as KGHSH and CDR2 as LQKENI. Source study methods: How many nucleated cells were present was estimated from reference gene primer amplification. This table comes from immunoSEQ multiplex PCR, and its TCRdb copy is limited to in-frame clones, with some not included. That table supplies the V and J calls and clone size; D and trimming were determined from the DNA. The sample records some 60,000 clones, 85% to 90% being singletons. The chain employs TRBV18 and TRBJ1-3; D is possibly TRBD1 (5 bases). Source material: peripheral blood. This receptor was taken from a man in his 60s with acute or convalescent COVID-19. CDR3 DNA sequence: TGTGCCAGCTCCCCTCTGGCAGGGAGGCCCTCTGGAAACACCATATATTTT. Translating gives CASSPLAGRPSGNTIYF.